Each of the 17 T cell receptor beta chains below was sequenced from the same sample in a study of blood T cell repertoires in COVID-19. Clones were sequenced by immunoSEQ multiplex PCR, and TCRdb holds only the in-frame ones, with some missing. Of some 70,000 clones listed, nearly 80% are singletons. Sequenced: peripheral blood. All receptors derive from a human donor in a cohort sampled during active COVID-19.

This chain joins TRBV18 and TRBJ2-1; D gene ambiguous. The CDR3 loop spans 13 amino acids. V was cut by 3 bases and J by 4 bases, with 7 bases left in between. Germline CDR1 KGHSH, CDR2 LQKENI. The CDR3 loop reads CASSPQAYNEQFF. The CDR3 nucleotides are TGTGCCAGCTCACCCCAGGCTTACAATGAGCAGTTCTTC.

This sequence joins TRBV30 and TRBJ1-1; 7 nucleotides agree with TRBD1. Trimming at V came to 4 bases and at J to 1 base, leaving 3 bases not matched to a gene. The CDR3 has 13 amino acids. Germline CDR1 GTSNPN, CDR2 SVGIG (reference sequence). The CDR3 DNA reads TGTGCCTGGACAGACAGGGCGAACACTGAAGCTTTCTTT. Amino acids: CAWTDRANTEAFF.

The J gene is TRBJ2-2, the V gene TRBV9, with D perhaps matching TRBD1 (6 bases). Looked up from germline, CDR1 is SGDLS and CDR2 is YYNGEE. The germline V and J ends were trimmed by 2 bases and 5 bases, with 16 bases remaining between them. This CDR3 comprises 16 residues. The DNA for the CDR3 is TGTGCCAGCAGCGTTACTGGGACACTAAAGACCGGGGAGCTGTTTTTT. It yields the protein CASSVTGTLKTGELFF.

V and J are TRBV5-5 and TRBJ1-4; 10 nucleotides align to TRBD1. The CDR3 loop spans 16 amino acids. Germline V gene sequence: CDR1 SGHKS, CDR2 YYEKEE (reference sequence). V trimming: 3 bases; J trimming: 2 bases; junction bases outside the gene matches: 4. This CDR3 reads CASSSRTGGTNEKLFF. The CDR3 DNA sequence: TGTGCCAGCAGCTCCCGGACAGGGGGGACTAATGAAAAACTGTTTTTT. Combining the CDR3 with reference TRBV5-5 and TRBJ1-4 gives the whole variable domain DAGVTQSPTHLIKTRGQQVTLRCSPISGHKSVSWYQQVLGQGPQFIFQYYEKEERGRGNFPDRFSARQFPNYSSELNVNALLLGDSALYLCASSSRTGGTNEKLFFGSGTQLSVL.

The J gene is TRBJ1-1, the V gene TRBV11-3; D call uncertain. CDR1 is SGHNT and CDR2 is YENEEA in the germline V gene. This CDR3 comprises 10 residues. The V and J ends lost 6 bases and 5 bases respectively, with 4 bases between them. The CDR3 region has the DNA TGTGCCAGCAGTGAGACTGAAGCTTTCTTT. It encodes CASSETEAFF.

The chain couples TRBV5-8 to TRBJ1-6; TRBD1 aligns across 10 bases. Germline V CDR1 and CDR2: SGHTS, YDEGEE. The CDR3 spans 13 residues. Trimming removed 4 bases from V and 10 bases from J; junction bases left unmatched: 2. The CDR3 DNA reads TGTGCCAGCAGCGACAGGGGGCTCTCACCCCTCCACTTT. Residues: CASSDRGLSPLHF. Full variable domain (rest looked up from reference TRBV5-8 and TRBJ1-6): EAGVTQSPTHLIKTRGQQATLRCSPISGHTSVYWYQQALGLGLQFLLWYDEGEERNRGNFPPRFSGRQFPNYSSELNVNALELEDSALYLCASSDRGLSPLHFGNGTRLTVT.

The chain uses TRBV6-5 and TRBJ2-7; tentative D call: TRBD2 (6 bases). This CDR3 comprises 14 residues. CDR1 MNHEY and CDR2 SVGAGI come from the germline V gene. The V end was cut by 7 bases, the J end by 5 bases, with 18 bases between. The CDR3, as DNA: TGTGCCAGCACGCGATCGGAGGGCGGGGACGAGCAGTACTTC. Residues: CASTRSEGGDEQYF.

This chain links TRBV3-1 (or the pseudogene TRBV3-2) with TRBJ1-1; 8 bases line up with TRBD1. Germline CDR1 and CDR2: LGHDT and YNNKEL (reference sequence). With 4 bases clipped from V and 4 bases from J, the junction kept 8 bases outside the gene matches. The CDR3 length is 15 residues. The chain's CDR3 is CASSRRTGRSTEAFF. In nucleotides, the CDR3 is TGTGCCAGCAGCCGACGGACAGGGCGGAGCACTGAAGCTTTCTTT.

This rearrangement joins TRBV6-5 to TRBJ1-1, with D uncertain. Germline V gene lookup returns CDR1 MNHEY and CDR2 SVGAGI. The CDR3 totals 14 residues. V dropped 1 base and J dropped 1 base, with 7 bases sitting between them. The chain's CDR3 is CASSYWRGNTEAFF. In DNA, the CDR3 is TGTGCCAGCAGTTACTGGCGGGGGAACACTGAAGCTTTCTTT.

J is TRBJ1-5 and V is TRBV7-2; D may be TRBD1 (6 bases). Germline V gene lookup returns CDR1 SGHTA and CDR2 FQGNSA. Trimming removed 1 base from V and 7 bases from J, with 8 bases in between. The CDR3 runs 13 residues. The CDR3 sequence is CASSLDREQPQHF. In DNA, the CDR3 is TGTGCCAGCAGCTTAGACAGGGAGCAGCCCCAGCATTTT.

This clone was found once. The V gene is TRBV6-2 or TRBV6-3, the J gene TRBJ2-7; D unresolved. CDR3 length: 12 residues. V lost 4 bases to trimming and J lost 6 bases, with 10 bases between them. Germline V gene sequence: CDR1 MNHEY, CDR2 SVGEGT. CDR3 in amino acids: CASSLPTGEQYF. The CDR3 DNA follows: TGTGCCAGCAGTTTACCGACGGGCGAGCAGTACTTC.

This sequence joins TRBV29-1 and TRBJ2-5; 7 bases align to TRBD1. The CDR3 extends over 12 amino acids. The germline CDR1 and CDR2 sequences are SQVTM and ANQGSEA. CDR3 region: CGGQVTQETQYF. CDR3 DNA sequence: TGCGGCGGACAGGTGACCCAAGAGACCCAGTACTTC.

The chain has TRBV28 and TRBJ2-1; no clear D. The germline V gene has CDR1 MDHEN and CDR2 SYDVKM. Trimming took 4 bases from V and 1 from J, leaving 8 bases between them. The CDR3 runs 14 residues. CDR3 amino acids: CASSSEVSYNEQFF. As DNA, the CDR3 is TGTGCCAGCAGTTCAGAGGTGTCCTACAATGAGCAGTTCTTC.

In this sample, this clone turned up once. V is TRBV7-9 and J is TRBJ1-1; D is ambiguous. There are 14 residues in the CDR3. Germline CDR1 is SEHNR and CDR2 is FQNEAQ (reference sequence). The V end lost 2 bases, the J end lost 1 base, and 8 bases lay between the germline ends. For the CDR3, the DNA is TGTGCCAGCAGCTTATACCGAGCGAACACTGAAGCTTTCTTT. This translates into CASSLYRANTEAFF.

V usage is TRBV27 and J usage is TRBJ1-1; a possible D gene is TRBD1 (5 bases). The V gene lost 2 bases and the J gene lost 4 bases, with 14 bases spanning the gap. Germline-derived CDR1 and CDR2 are MNHEY and SMNVEV (reference sequence). CDR3 length: 15 amino acids. The CDR3 loop is CASSLGLRVGTEAFF. For the CDR3, the DNA is TGTGCCAGCAGTTTAGGTCTCAGGGTGGGCACTGAAGCTTTCTTT.

The chain has TRBV7-8 and TRBJ2-5, with 10 positions matching TRBD1. Germline V CDR1 and CDR2: SGHVS, FQNEAQ. V lost 4 bases, J lost 1 base, and 12 bases stayed unmatched. This CDR3 has 18 amino acids. In DNA, the CDR3 is TGTGCCAGCAGCTCGGAACCAGGACAGGGGGGACCCCAAGAGACCCAGTACTTC. Encoded protein: CASSSEPGQGGPQETQYF.

J is TRBJ1-2 and V is TRBV5-4; the D gene is possibly TRBD1 (5 bases). CDR3 length equals 13 residues. The germline CDR1 and CDR2 sequences are SGHNT and YYREEE (reference sequence). Trimming left V 6 bases short and J 9 bases short, with 18 bases between. The DNA of the CDR3 is TGTGCCAGCACCACCCTGACCCAGGACAGCTACACCTTC. This encodes CASTTLTQDSYTF. The full variable domain, in which reference TRBV5-4 and TRBJ1-2 provide the parts outside the CDR3, is ETGVTQSPTHLIKTRGQQVTLRCSSQSGHNTVSWYQQALGQGPQFIFQYYREEENGRGNFPPRFSGLQFPNYSSELNVNALELDDSALYLCASTTLTQDSYTFGSGTRLTVV.